This T cell receptor beta chain was documented in a study of shared clonotypes between healthy human individuals. Clones were sequenced by immunoSEQ multiplex PCR, and TCRdb holds only the in-frame ones, with some missing. The data show fewer than 650,000 clones, over 60% seen once. Recent vaccinations or acute infections were absent in the healthy HIV-negative adult donors. The donors, all of them Caucasian adults, lived in Nashville, Tennessee. For unsorted samples, genomic DNA was extracted from tens of millions of PBMCs. V lost 1 base and J 1 base, leaving 4 bases between the germline ends. CDR1 is SEHNR, CDR2 FQNEAQ, per germline (reference sequence). The CDR3 length is 13 residues.

This clonotype was sampled from a woman between 40 and 50 years old in good health. Some clones in this sample may be carry-over from other donors' samples. Sequenced material: PBMCs. This chain uses TRBV7-9 with TRBJ1-1, with D unresolved. The CDR3 loop is CASSLEANTEAFF. The CDR3 bases are TGTGCCAGCAGCTTAGAGGCGAACACTGAAGCTTTCTTT.